The 5 T cell receptor beta chains presented below share a single source sample, sequenced in a study of blood T cell repertoires in COVID-19 (dated by TCRdb to about 2020). The library was generated by the immunoSEQ multiplex PCR assay. Sourced from immuneACCESS, this table was stored by TCRdb with only in-frame sequences that have V and J called. A share of the clones is absent; for the studies checked, an unresolved V gene accounts for under half, and the remainder has no known explanation. A total of roughly 200,000 clones appear in this sample, about four fifths of them only once. About 4.8% of the sample is in the top ten clones. Sequenced: PBMCs or T cells enriched from blood (not recorded which). Receptors originate from a woman between 50 and 59 years old who had been exposed to COVID-19.

The genes are TRBV18 and TRBJ1-1; D is perhaps TRBD1 (5 bases). Germline V lookup: CDR1 KGHSH, CDR2 LQKENI. CDR3 length: 15 amino acids. The V and J ends lost 3 bases and 3 bases respectively, with 14 bases between them. CDR3 in amino acids: CASSPGQGRDTEAFF. The CDR3 DNA is TGTGCCAGCTCACCTGGCCAGGGTAGGGACACTGAAGCTTTCTTT.

The chain couples TRBV7-3 to TRBJ2-1; no clear D gene. CDR1 and CDR2 from the germline V gene are SGHTA and FQGTGA. Trimming pared 0 bases from V and 9 bases from J, leaving 15 bases between. The CDR3 contains 15 residues. The CDR3 protein is CASSLTGPLMSEQFF. DNA of the CDR3: TGTGCCAGCAGCTTAACTGGGCCCCTTATGAGTGAGCAGTTCTTC.

This clone has only one observation. The chain joins TRBV2 to TRBJ2-1; tentatively, D is TRBD2 (5 bases). Trimming stripped 0 bases from V and 10 bases from J, with 16 bases between. There are 15 residues in the CDR3. CDR1 and CDR2 from the germline V gene are SNHLY and FYNNEI. The CDR3 DNA reads TGTGCCAGCAGTGAAGCGCTTCGGCTAGCAAGCGAGCAGTTCTTC. This encodes CASSEALRLASEQFF. Based on the CDR3 plus reference TRBV2 and TRBJ2-1, the full variable domain is EPEVTQTPSHQVTQMGQEVILRCVPISNHLYFYWYRQILGQKVEFLVSFYNNEISEKSEIFDDQFSVERPDGSNFTLKIRSTKLEDSAMYFCASSEALRLASEQFFGPGTRLTVL.

V is TRBV7-2 and J is TRBJ1-3; 7 nucleotides line up with TRBD1. Germline CDR1 reads SGHTA; CDR2 reads FQGNSA. The CDR3 sequence is 14 residues long. V dropped 5 bases and J dropped 8; count of bases not matched to a gene: 9. The CDR3 coding sequence is TGTGCCAGCAGCAATAACAGGGGAGTACACACCATATATTTT. Its translation: CASSNNRGVHTIYF.

The chain is built from TRBV19 and TRBJ1-6; D is possibly TRBD1 (6 bases). The CDR3 length is 16 residues. The germline CDR1 and CDR2 sequences are LNHDA and SQIVND (reference sequence). The V end was cut by 5 bases, the J end by 7 bases, with 18 bases between. The CDR3 bases are TGTGCCAGTAGTCTTTTGACAGGAGCTACGAATTCACCCCTCCACTTT. Residues: CASSLLTGATNSPLHF.